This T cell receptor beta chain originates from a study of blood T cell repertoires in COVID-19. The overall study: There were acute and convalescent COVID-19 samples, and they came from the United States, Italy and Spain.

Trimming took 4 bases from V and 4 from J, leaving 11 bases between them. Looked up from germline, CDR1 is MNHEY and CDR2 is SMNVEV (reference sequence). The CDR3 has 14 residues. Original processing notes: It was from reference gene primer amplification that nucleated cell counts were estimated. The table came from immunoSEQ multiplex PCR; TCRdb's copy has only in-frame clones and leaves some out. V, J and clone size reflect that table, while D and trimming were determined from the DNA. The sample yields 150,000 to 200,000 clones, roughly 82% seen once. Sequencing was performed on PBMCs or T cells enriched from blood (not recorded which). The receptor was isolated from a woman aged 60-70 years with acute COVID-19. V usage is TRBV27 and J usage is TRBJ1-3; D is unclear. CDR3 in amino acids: CASSSIRWGNTIYF. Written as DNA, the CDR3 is TGTGCCAGCAGTTCTATCCGCTGGGGAAACACCATATATTTT.